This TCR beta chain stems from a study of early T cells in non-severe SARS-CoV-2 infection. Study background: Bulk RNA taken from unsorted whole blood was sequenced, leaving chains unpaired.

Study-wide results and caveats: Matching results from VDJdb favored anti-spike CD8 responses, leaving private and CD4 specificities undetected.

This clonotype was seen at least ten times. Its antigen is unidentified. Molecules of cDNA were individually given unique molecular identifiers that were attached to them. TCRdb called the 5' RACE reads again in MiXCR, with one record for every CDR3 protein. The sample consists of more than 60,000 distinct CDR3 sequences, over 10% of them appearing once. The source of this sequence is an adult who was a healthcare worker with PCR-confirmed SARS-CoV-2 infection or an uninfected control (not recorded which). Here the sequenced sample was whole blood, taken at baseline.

CDR3 protein: CSARRSGPYNEQFF. CDR3 DNA: TGCAGTGCTAGAAGATCAGGGCCGTACAATGAGCAGTTCTTC. The chain joins TRBV20-1 to TRBJ2-1; a possible D gene is TRBD1 (5 bases). Germline V gives CDR1 DFQATT, CDR2 SNEGSKA (reference sequence). Trimming pared 2 bases from V and 4 bases from J, leaving 12 bases between. The length of the CDR3 is 14 residues.